The next 20 T cell receptor beta chains were all read from a single sample in a study of blood T cell repertoires in COVID-19. Clones were read by immunoSEQ multiplex PCR, and TCRdb kept only the in-frame ones, dropping some. Found here are approximately 210,000 clones, around 86% of them singletons; the top ten hold 8% to 9%. Sequencing was carried out using PBMCs or T cells enriched from blood (not recorded which). The receptors stem from a woman in her forties or fifties with acute COVID-19.

The rearrangement joins TRBV28 to TRBJ2-6; possibly TRBD2 for D (5 bases). With 8 bases removed from V and 4 bases from J, the gap between germline ends came to 12 bases. The V gene's germline CDR1 is MDHEN and CDR2 SYDVKM. The CDR3 length is 14 residues. CDR3 sequence reads: CASGSPGGANVLTF. In DNA, the CDR3 is TGTGCCAGCGGCTCCCCGGGAGGGGCCAACGTCCTGACTTTC.

The rearrangement uses TRBV5-1 and TRBJ2-1; 8 positions agree with TRBD2. The V and J ends lost 0 bases and 4 bases, in that order; junction bases with no gene match: 6. The CDR3 is made up of 16 amino acids. The V gene's germline CDR1 is SGHRS and CDR2 YFSETQ. CDR3 DNA sequence: TGCGCCAGCAGCTTGGGGTCCAGCGGGGGTTACAATGAGCAGTTCTTC. Translation: CASSLGSSGGYNEQFF.

J is TRBJ1-3 and V is TRBV11-2; no clear D. The V gene's germline CDR1 is SGHAT and CDR2 FQNNGV. The V end was cut by 5 bases, the J end by 0 bases, with 11 bases between. The CDR3 sequence is 15 residues long. This CDR3 reads CASSPMHSSGNTIYF. CDR3 in DNA: TGTGCCAGCAGCCCTATGCACAGCTCTGGAAACACCATATATTTT.

V and J are TRBV16 and TRBJ1-5, with 11 bases fitting TRBD1. Germline V lookup: CDR1 KGHSY, CDR2 FQNENV. The CDR3 is 14 amino acids. With 4 bases clipped from V and 7 bases from J, the junction kept 3 bases outside the gene matches. The CDR3 DNA reads TGTGCCAGCAGCCCCGGGACAGGGGGACAGCCCCAGCATTTT. The encoded protein is CASSPGTGGQPQHF. Looking up the rest from reference TRBV16 and TRBJ1-5 gives the full variable domain: GEEVAQTPKHLVRGEGQKAKLYCAPIKGHSYVFWYQQVLKNEFKFLISFQNENVFDETGMPKERFSAKCLPNSPCSLEIQATKLEDSAVYFCASSPGTGGQPQHFGDGTRLSIL.

The chain carries TRBV28 and TRBJ1-2; D is possibly TRBD1 (6 bases). Germline values: CDR1 MDHEN, CDR2 SYDVKM. This CDR3 comprises 15 residues. The V and J ends lost 8 bases and 4 bases respectively, with 20 bases between them. CDR3 nucleotide sequence: TGTGCCAGCCTCCAAGTCCGGGGGGCGCGCTATGGCTACACCTTC. Translating gives CASLQVRGARYGYTF.

The chain uses TRBV5-1 and TRBJ2-1; 11 bases agree with TRBD2. The V segment lost 4 bases and the J segment 8 bases; nucleotides outside the gene matches: 17. The CDR3 has 18 residues. In germline, CDR1 is SGHRS, CDR2 YFSETQ. CDR3: CASSLNPRPSGRQDEQFF. CDR3 nucleotides: TGCGCCAGCAGCCTCAACCCAAGGCCTAGCGGGAGGCAGGATGAGCAGTTCTTC.

V is TRBV19 and J is TRBJ2-5, with 10 positions matching TRBD1. V lost 5 bases, J lost 5 bases, and 17 bases stayed unmatched. This CDR3 is 18 amino acids long. Germline CDR1 reads LNHDA; CDR2 reads SQIVND (reference sequence). For the CDR3, the DNA is TGTGCCAGTAGTTACAGTCCTCCTTCCGGGACAGGGGTCGAGACCCAGTACTTC. This sequence encodes CASSYSPPSGTGVETQYF.

The chain links TRBV19 to TRBJ2-3; TRBD2 matches 7 bases. Looked up from germline, CDR1 is LNHDA and CDR2 is SQIVND (reference sequence). After removal of 3 bases from V and 4 bases from J, the junction contained 4 bases not matched to a gene. This CDR3 comprises 14 residues. CDR3 coding DNA: TGTGCCAGTAGTATGGCTAGCGGCGCAGATACGCAGTATTTT. This gives the protein CASSMASGADTQYF.

V usage is TRBV7-3 and J usage is TRBJ1-6; D perhaps matches TRBD1 (5 bases). Germline CDR1 is SGHTA and CDR2 is FQGTGA. The CDR3 totals 15 residues. Deletions cut 5 bases from V and 4 bases from J, with 12 bases between. The CDR3 DNA sequence: TGTGCCAGCAGCATGGATTCAGGGTATAATTCACCCCTCCACTTT. Its protein is CASSMDSGYNSPLHF.

This clone appeared once. This chain connects TRBV3-1 (or the pseudogene TRBV3-2) to TRBJ2-2; TRBD2 matches at 10 bases. Germline CDR1 reads LGHDT; CDR2 reads YNNKEL (reference sequence). J lost 6 bases, V lost 4 bases, and 17 bases had no gene match. The CDR3 sequence is 19 residues long. CDR3: CASSRPPYTSGNGAGELFF. The DNA of the CDR3 is TGTGCCAGCAGCCGCCCGCCTTATACTAGCGGGAATGGTGCCGGGGAGCTGTTTTTT.

This clone was counted only a few times. The chain joins TRBV28 to TRBJ2-1; 8 bases fit TRBD1. The V segment lost 3 bases and the J segment 0 bases; nucleotides outside the gene matches: 1. CDR1 is MDHEN, CDR2 SYDVKM, per germline. The CDR3 length is 15 residues. CDR3 in amino acids: CASSFRGPSYNEQFF. In nucleotides, the CDR3 is TGTGCCAGCAGTTTCAGGGGGCCCTCCTACAATGAGCAGTTCTTC.

V usage is TRBV9 and J usage is TRBJ2-1, with TRBD2 matching 8 bases. Germline assignment: CDR1 SGDLS and CDR2 YYNGEE. Trimming at V came to 2 bases and at J to 8 bases, leaving 9 bases not matched to a gene. This CDR3 region has 15 residues. CDR3 nucleotides: TGTGCCAGCAGCGTTACCGGGACTAGGGCGGATGAGCAGTTCTTC. Its translation: CASSVTGTRADEQFF. The full variable domain, completed using reference TRBV9 and TRBJ2-1, is DSGVTQTPKHLITATGQRVTLRCSPRSGDLSVYWYQQSLDQGLQFLIQYYNGEERAKGNILERFSAQQFPDLHSELNLSSLELGDSALYFCASSVTGTRADEQFFGPGTRLTVL.

The chain has TRBV30 and TRBJ1-6; 8 nucleotides match TRBD1. J gave up 3 bases and V 3 bases, and 4 bases lay outside the gene matches. CDR3 size: 15 residues. Germline V CDR1 and CDR2: GTSNPN, SVGIG (reference sequence). CDR3: CAWSPGGDYNSPLHF. In DNA, the CDR3 is TGTGCCTGGAGCCCAGGGGGCGACTATAATTCACCCCTCCACTTT.

The chain links TRBV10-3 to TRBJ2-7; D is possibly TRBD1 (5 bases). Germline V gene sequence: CDR1 ENHRY, CDR2 SYGVKD. The length of the CDR3 is 13 residues. Trimming pared 6 bases from V and 0 bases from J, leaving 9 bases between. The CDR3 sequence: CAIRDILSYEQYF. CDR3 coding DNA: TGTGCCATCAGGGACATTCTCTCCTACGAGCAGTACTTC.

The genes are TRBV7-6 and TRBJ2-5; perhaps TRBD2 as D (6 bases). The V gene lost 0 bases and the J gene lost 0 bases, with 14 bases spanning the gap. Germline CDR1 reads SGHVS; CDR2 reads FNYEAQ. CDR3 length: 17 amino acids. The CDR3 nucleotides read TGTGCCAGCAGCTTAGCGACGGCTAGCGCAAACCAAGAGACCCAGTACTTC. It is translated as CASSLATASANQETQYF.

The chain carries TRBV7-6 and TRBJ1-5; the match to TRBD1 covers 9 bases. Trimming cost V 5 bases and J 7 bases; bases outside gene matches: 9. CDR3 size: 15 residues. Germline CDR1 reads SGHVS; CDR2 reads FNYEAQ. The CDR3 loop reads CASSLGTGLDQPQHF. CDR3 DNA sequence: TGTGCCAGCAGCCTAGGGACAGGGCTAGACCAGCCCCAGCATTTT. Variable domain in full (rest from reference TRBV7-6 and TRBJ1-5): GAGVSQSPRYKVTKRGQDVALRCDPISGHVSLYWYRQALGQGPEFLTYFNYEAQQDKSGLPNDRFSAERPEGSISTLTIQRTEQRDSAMYRCASSLGTGLDQPQHFGDGTRLSIL.

The V gene is TRBV27, the J gene TRBJ2-7, with 10 bases fitting TRBD2. The CDR3 has 14 amino acids. After removal of 5 bases from V and 9 bases from J, the junction contained 10 bases not matched to a gene. Germline CDR1 is MNHEY and CDR2 is SMNVEV (reference sequence). The CDR3 nucleotides read TGTGCCAGCAGTGCCGGGACTAGCGCGAGGGGGCAGTACTTC. Translating gives CASSAGTSARGQYF.

This chain uses TRBV7-9 with TRBJ2-3; TRBD2 matches at 9 bases. The germline V gene encodes CDR1 SEHNR and CDR2 FQNEAQ (reference sequence). Germline trimming cut 1 base from V and 6 bases from J; bases unmatched to any gene: 11. This CDR3 comprises 17 residues. This CDR3 is CASSLEGGRAAQDTQYF. CDR3 DNA sequence: TGTGCCAGCAGCTTAGAGGGCGGGAGGGCCGCGCAGGATACGCAGTATTTT.

The CDR3, as DNA: TGTGCCAGCAGTCCCCCCAGGACAGGTGGAAACACCATATATTTT. It codes for CASSPPRTGGNTIYF. The V gene is TRBV28, the J gene TRBJ1-3; TRBD1 agrees at 7 bases. Germline trimming cut 5 bases from V and 3 bases from J; bases unmatched to any gene: 7. Germline V gene lookup returns CDR1 MDHEN and CDR2 SYDVKM. The CDR3 length is 15 residues.

This rearrangement joins TRBV18 to TRBJ2-7, with no clear D. V lost 4 bases to trimming and J lost 7 bases, with 14 bases between them. Germline V gives CDR1 KGHSH, CDR2 LQKENI. This CDR3 contains 13 residues. Here the CDR3 reads CASSLTSAVEQYF. Written as DNA, the CDR3 is TGTGCCAGCTCACTCACTTCGGCGGTTGAGCAGTACTTC.